The 22 T cell receptor beta chains below were found in one sample sequenced in a study of long-term antiretroviral therapy in people with HIV. Samples were assayed with immunoSEQ v3.0 at survey level. Produced via immunoSEQ multiplex PCR; TCRdb's table is partial and in-frame only. This sample has fewer than 55,000 clones, with roughly 96% found just once. Sequenced here: unsorted PBMCs, sampled 3.7 years after starting antiretroviral therapy. The source of these receptors is a woman in her fifties or sixties with HIV.

The chain has TRBV20-1 and TRBJ1-2; D remains unclear. The CDR3 covers 11 residues. Germline assignment: CDR1 DFQATT and CDR2 SNEGSKA (reference sequence). V gave up 3 bases and J gave up 8 bases, with 10 bases separating them. CDR3 DNA: TGCAGTGCTAGGGAAAATTTCGGCTACACCTTC. Translation gives CSARENFGYTF.

This chain joins TRBV7-2 and TRBJ2-5; 8 bases line up with TRBD2. The CDR3 length is 15 residues. With V trimmed by 5 bases and J by 2 bases, 7 bases remained unmatched. The V gene's germline CDR1 is SGHTA and CDR2 FQGNSA. In DNA form, the CDR3 reads TGTGCCAGCAGCCCCTCTACTAGCGGACAAGAGACCCAGTACTTC. Protein: CASSPSTSGQETQYF.

V usage is TRBV5-1 and J usage is TRBJ1-2; 7 bases map to TRBD1. Germline CDR1 and CDR2: SGHRS and YFSETQ. The CDR3 contains 14 residues. With 4 bases clipped from V and 3 bases from J, the junction kept 6 bases outside the gene matches. The CDR3 sequence: CASSPGQAHYGYTF. The DNA for the CDR3 is TGCGCCAGCAGCCCAGGACAGGCCCACTATGGCTACACCTTC.

V and J are TRBV6-6 and TRBJ2-7, with 8 nucleotides matching TRBD1. CDR3 length: 14 residues. Germline CDR1 MNHNY, CDR2 SVGAGI (reference sequence). Trimming took 5 bases from V and 7 from J; bases not matched to a gene: 10. In DNA form, the CDR3 reads TGTGCCAGCAGTACCAGGACAGGGCCGGGGGAGCAGTACTTC. Amino acids: CASSTRTGPGEQYF.

The V call is TRBV19, the J call TRBJ1-5, with 7 bases that match TRBD1. In germline, CDR1 is LNHDA, CDR2 SQIVND (reference sequence). The CDR3 extends over 16 amino acids. V dropped 5 bases and J dropped 0; count of bases not matched to a gene: 7. The CDR3 DNA sequence: TGTGCCAGTAGTCCGATGACAGGGCGTAGCAATCAGCCCCAGCATTTT. Its protein is CASSPMTGRSNQPQHF.

This chain uses TRBV2 with TRBJ2-2; D unresolved. The germline V and J ends were trimmed by 3 bases and 4 bases, with 3 bases remaining between them. Germline CDR1 and CDR2: SNHLY and FYNNEI. This CDR3 is 12 amino acids long. The CDR3 coding sequence is TGTGCCAGCAGTGACGTCACCGGGGAGCTGTTTTTT. It translates to CASSDVTGELFF.

The genes are TRBV5-8 and TRBJ2-3; TRBD2 matches 10 bases. CDR1 and CDR2 from the germline V gene are SGHTS and YDEGEE. The CDR3 extends over 16 amino acids. With 8 bases clipped from V and 2 bases from J, the junction kept 11 bases outside the gene matches. DNA of the CDR3: TGTGCCAGTTCGTCTAGCGGGGGTCGGTACACAGATACGCAGTATTTT. Translation gives CASSSSGGRYTDTQYF.

The genes are TRBV14 and TRBJ2-1; 7 nucleotides match TRBD2. Per germline, CDR1 SGHDN and CDR2 FVKESK. The junction had 1 base not matched to a gene; V was cut back by 2 bases and J by 3 bases. The CDR3 is 14 amino acids. CDR3 bases: TGTGCCAGCAGCCAAACTAGCGTCTACAATGAGCAGTTCTTC. Translating it yields CASSQTSVYNEQFF.

V gene TRBV4-1 combines with J gene TRBJ2-2; 7 bases are a match to TRBD2. V shed 0 bases, J shed 4 bases, and the junction held 8 bases outside the gene matches. CDR1 is MGHRA and CDR2 is YSYEKL in the germline V gene. This CDR3 has 17 residues. The CDR3 here is CASSQERAGRGTGELFF. CDR3 DNA: TGCGCCAGCAGCCAAGAAAGAGCGGGGCGCGGCACCGGGGAGCTGTTTTTT.

The gene calls are TRBV6-5 and TRBJ2-3, with unresolved D. This CDR3 region has 14 residues. V was cut by 5 bases and J by 3 bases, with 12 bases left in between. The germline gives CDR1 MNHEY, CDR2 SVGAGI. The CDR3 coding sequence is TGTGCCAGCAGTGGTGGTAGCAGGACAGATACGCAGTATTTT. Translating gives CASSGGSRTDTQYF.

This chain connects TRBV2 to TRBJ2-7; D unclear. Trimming removed 6 bases at V and 4 bases at J, with 7 bases between. The CDR3 covers 11 residues. CDR1 is SNHLY, CDR2 FYNNEI, per germline. The CDR3 sequence is CASSRSYEQYF. The CDR3 nucleotides are TGTGCCAGCAGCAGATCGTACGAGCAGTACTTC.

This clone is a singleton in its sample. This sequence joins TRBV5-4 and TRBJ1-2; 8 nucleotides line up with TRBD1. Germline CDR1 reads SGHNT; CDR2 reads YYREEE (reference sequence). This CDR3 region has 14 residues. The V and J ends lost 4 bases and 5 bases, in that order; junction bases with no gene match: 7. The CDR3 nucleotides read TGTGCCAGCAGCCACAACAGGGGGGTATATGGCTACACCTTC. It encodes CASSHNRGVYGYTF.

The chain links TRBV27 to TRBJ1-4; D not resolved. CDR3 length: 17 amino acids. In germline, CDR1 is MNHEY, CDR2 SMNVEV (reference sequence). V was shortened by 5 bases and J by 1 base, with 17 bases between the two germline ends. CDR3 region: CASSPGRTGQTNEKLFF. Written as DNA, the CDR3 is TGTGCCAGCAGTCCCGGTCGGACGGGCCAAACTAATGAAAAACTGTTTTTT.

This clone was picked up a small number of times. In DNA form, the CDR3 reads TGTGCCAGTAGTATCCCCAAGGGGAATTCACCCCTCCACTTT. Translation gives CASSIPKGNSPLHF. The chain has TRBV19 and TRBJ1-6; tentatively, D is TRBD1 (5 bases). In germline, CDR1 is LNHDA, CDR2 SQIVND (reference sequence). V was clipped by 3 bases and J by 7 bases, with 10 bases between them. This CDR3 comprises 14 residues.

The V gene is TRBV5-4, the J gene TRBJ2-3, with 9 bases identical to TRBD2. Germline V gene sequence: CDR1 SGHNT, CDR2 YYREEE (reference sequence). V lost 4 bases to trimming and J lost 0 bases; unmatched junction nucleotides: 6. The CDR3 totals 16 residues. CDR3 DNA sequence: TGTGCCAGCAGCACCCATAGCGGGGGCAGCACAGATACGCAGTATTTT. Amino acid sequence: CASSTHSGGSTDTQYF.

This chain joins TRBV25-1 and TRBJ1-1; D perhaps matches TRBD1 (6 bases). The CDR3 extends over 15 amino acids. From germline, CDR1 is MGHDK and CDR2 SYGVNS. Trimming took off 7 bases at V and 1 base at J, with 16 bases between the two ends. CDR3 sequence: CASKIGVDRNTEAFF. As DNA, the CDR3 is TGTGCCAGCAAAATTGGAGTGGACAGGAACACTGAAGCTTTCTTT.

This clone appeared once. The chain combines TRBV6-1 with TRBJ1-2; 9 bases map to TRBD1. Unmatched junction bases numbered 7, after V lost 6 bases and J lost 2 bases. This CDR3 spans 15 amino acids. Germline V gene data show CDR1 as MNHNS and CDR2 as SASEGT. CDR3 bases: TGTGCCAGCAGGAGGCCCGGACAGGGGAACTATGGCTACACCTTC. Its translation is CASRRPGQGNYGYTF.

The rearrangement links TRBV19 to TRBJ1-3; D is perhaps TRBD1 (5 bases). CDR3 length equals 17 residues. The germline V and J ends were trimmed by 6 bases and 1 base, with 19 bases remaining between them. Germline CDR1 reads LNHDA; CDR2 reads SQIVND (reference sequence). The CDR3 sequence: CASRIPQPGTSGNTIYF. The CDR3 DNA reads as TGTGCCAGTAGGATTCCCCAGCCCGGGACGTCTGGAAACACCATATATTTT.

The chain joins TRBV6-5 to TRBJ1-3, with D tentatively TRBD1 (5 bases). The CDR3 contains 15 residues. Germline lookup yields CDR1 MNHEY and CDR2 SVGAGI. The V end was cut by 7 bases, the J end by 0 bases, with 13 bases between. The CDR3 protein is CASTGPPASGNTIYF. The CDR3 DNA reads as TGTGCCAGCACGGGGCCCCCTGCCTCTGGAAACACCATATATTTT.

The V and J genes are TRBV6-5 and TRBJ2-5; the match to TRBD1 covers 9 bases. The CDR3 has 15 residues. Germline-derived CDR1 and CDR2 are MNHEY and SVGAGI. Trimming removed 6 bases from V and 5 bases from J; junction bases left unmatched: 10. The CDR3 loop is CASSQTQDRGETQYF. In DNA, the CDR3 is TGTGCCAGCAGCCAAACCCAGGACAGGGGTGAGACCCAGTACTTC.

The chain couples TRBV4-1 to TRBJ2-1, with TRBD1 matching over 7 bases. This CDR3 spans 14 amino acids. After removal of 2 bases from V and 6 bases from J, the junction contained 4 bases not matched to a gene. Per the germline V gene, CDR1 is MGHRA and CDR2 is YSYEKL. The CDR3 loop is CASSQYTGVNEQFF. CDR3 DNA sequence: TGCGCCAGCAGCCAATATACAGGGGTCAATGAGCAGTTCTTC.

The V and J genes are TRBV14 and TRBJ2-7; 7 bases map to TRBD1. The CDR3 runs 14 residues. Per the germline V gene, CDR1 is SGHDN and CDR2 is FVKESK. J was trimmed by 3 bases and V by 0 bases; bases with no gene match: 2. The DNA for the CDR3 is TGTGCCAGCAGCCAAGACAGGGGGTACTACGAGCAGTACTTC. It yields the protein CASSQDRGYYEQYF.